These 32 T cell receptor beta chains were sequenced from one sample in a study of T cell repertoires in cytomegalovirus infection. Each CDR3 protein is one row after TCRdb ran MiXCR on the reads. The sample shows about 230,000 distinct CDR3 sequences, about 23% of them seen only once. The sequencing input was CD8+ T cells from PBMCs. These TCRs come from a human donor in good health (CMV status not recorded). Some clones in this sample may be carry-over from other donors' samples.

The V and J genes are TRBV12-3 or TRBV12-4 and TRBJ2-3; 9 bases fit TRBD2. CDR3 length: 15 amino acids. J lost 5 bases, V lost 7 bases, and 10 bases had no gene match. The CDR3 protein is CASTPWTSEEDTQYF. In nucleotides, the CDR3 is TGTGCCAGCACCCCTTGGACTAGCGAGGAAGATACGCAGTATTTT.

The chain links TRBV25-1 to TRBJ2-1; the match to TRBD2 covers 9 bases. Germline trimming cut 6 bases from V and 2 bases from J; bases unmatched to any gene: 5. The CDR3 covers 15 residues. CDR1 is MGHDK, CDR2 SYGVNS, per germline. The CDR3 coding sequence is TGTGCCAGCAGCTTTGCGGGGGGGACCTACAATGAGCAGTTCTTC. Its protein product is CASSFAGGTYNEQFF.

This clonotype has only a few counts. The rearrangement links TRBV28 to TRBJ2-2, with TRBD1 as a possible D gene (5 bases). V gave up 7 bases and J gave up 0 bases, with 12 bases separating them. The CDR3 consists of 15 residues. CDR1 and CDR2 from the germline V gene are MDHEN and SYDVKM. In DNA, the CDR3 is TGTGCCAGCACCCCCTTAGGGGCGAACACCGGGGAGCTGTTTTTT. Encoded protein: CASTPLGANTGELFF.

This clonotype was observed many times. The chain links TRBV20-1 to TRBJ2-2; maybe TRBD1 (5 bases). From germline, CDR1 is DFQATT and CDR2 SNEGSKA (reference sequence). The CDR3 length is 13 residues. The CDR3 spells CSGRQGNTGELFF. For the CDR3, the DNA is TGCAGCGGACGGCAGGGTAACACCGGGGAGCTGTTTTTT.

This rearrangement joins TRBV7-9 to TRBJ2-1; D is undetermined. V was shortened by 3 bases and J by 5 bases, with 8 bases between the two germline ends. CDR1 SEHNR and CDR2 FQNEAQ come from the germline V gene (reference sequence). The CDR3 spans 13 residues. This chain's CDR3 is CASSFVGHNEQFF. CDR3 DNA sequence: TGTGCCAGCAGCTTCGTGGGCCACAATGAGCAGTTCTTC.

The sample holds many counts of this clonotype. The chain employs TRBV6-5 and TRBJ2-3; 8 bases are a match to TRBD1. J was trimmed by 1 base and V by 4 bases; bases with no gene match: 19. The CDR3 covers 20 residues. Looked up from germline, CDR1 is MNHEY and CDR2 is SVGAGI. CDR3 region: CASSSLTGAQSRRGTDTQYF. CDR3 bases: TGTGCCAGCAGTTCCCTGACAGGGGCGCAGTCAAGGAGGGGCACAGATACGCAGTATTTT.

This clonotype was observed at least ten times. The chain carries TRBV6-2 or TRBV6-3 and TRBJ2-3, with 10 bases that match TRBD2. CDR1 and CDR2 from the germline V gene are MNHEY and SVGEGT. The V segment lost 7 bases and the J segment 2 bases; nucleotides outside the gene matches: 15. The CDR3 is made up of 18 amino acids. The DNA of the CDR3 is TGTGCCAGCACCTACGGCCTAGCGGGGGTATTTGTCACAGATACGCAGTATTTT. Protein: CASTYGLAGVFVTDTQYF.

The chain uses TRBV19 and TRBJ1-1; 11 bases line up with TRBD1. Germline trimming cut 7 bases from V and 4 bases from J; bases unmatched to any gene: 8. Germline values: CDR1 LNHDA, CDR2 SQIVND (reference sequence). CDR3 length: 15 amino acids. The CDR3 bases are TGTGCCAGTATCCGGACAGGGGGCGCGGGCACTGAAGCTTTCTTT. It is translated as CASIRTGGAGTEAFF. The whole variable domain, remainder taken from reference TRBV19 and TRBJ1-1, is DGGITQSPKYLFRKEGQNVTLSCEQNLNHDAMYWYRQDPGQGLRLIYYSQIVNDFQKGDIAEGYSVSREKKESFPLTVTSAQKNPTAFYLCASIRTGGAGTEAFFGQGTRLTVV.

This clonotype has a count of ten or more. This sequence joins TRBV29-1 and TRBJ2-3; TRBD2 agrees at 7 bases. J lost 0 bases, V lost 6 bases, and 9 bases had no gene match. Germline V CDR1 and CDR2: SQVTM, ANQGSEA. This CDR3 is 15 amino acids long. In DNA, the CDR3 is TGCAGCGTCCTTAGCGGGTGGGCGAGCACAGATACGCAGTATTTT. Translated, it gives CSVLSGWASTDTQYF.

The table lists this clonotype with a few counts. The chain carries TRBV15 and TRBJ1-1, with a possible D match to TRBD1 (5 bases). V lost 5 bases and J 4 bases, leaving 14 bases between the germline ends. The V gene's germline CDR1 is LNHNV and CDR2 YYDKDF (reference sequence). This CDR3 spans 14 amino acids. The CDR3 loop is CATSPTPGVTEAFF. Here the CDR3 DNA reads TGTGCCACCAGCCCCACCCCGGGGGTCACTGAAGCTTTCTTT. Filled out from reference TRBV15 and TRBJ1-1, the complete variable domain reads DAMVIQNPRYQVTQFGKPVTLSCSQTLNHNVMYWYQQKSSQAPKLLFHYYDKDFNNEADTPDNFQSRRPNTSFCFLDIRSPGLGDTAMYLCATSPTPGVTEAFFGQGTRLTVV.

This clonotype was detected ten times or more. V usage is TRBV7-9 and J usage is TRBJ2-2; D is uncertain. V dropped 8 bases and J dropped 5 bases, with 3 bases sitting between them. This CDR3 has 10 amino acids. The germline V gene encodes CDR1 SEHNR and CDR2 FQNEAQ (reference sequence). The DNA for the CDR3 is TGTGCCAGCGGGACCGGGGAGCTGTTTTTT. As protein: CASGTGELFF.

The chain combines TRBV20-1 with TRBJ1-5; a possible D gene is TRBD1 (6 bases). The CDR3 covers 13 residues. Germline CDR1 and CDR2: DFQATT and SNEGSKA (reference sequence). Trimming shortened V by 3 bases and J by 5 bases, and 11 bases separated the two germline ends. CDR3 DNA sequence: TGCAGTGCTAGTAGGGGGATTGATCAGCCCCAGCATTTT. Its protein is CSASRGIDQPQHF.

The CDR3 DNA sequence: TGTGCCAGCAGCTTAGTTCAGGGACCGACCTACGAGCAGTACTTC. It codes for CASSLVQGPTYEQYF. The chain couples TRBV7-4 to TRBJ2-7; D possibly uses TRBD1 or TRBD2 (5 bases each). In germline, CDR1 is SGHVT, CDR2 SQSDAQ. Trimming removed 1 base at V and 2 bases at J, with 12 bases between. The length of the CDR3 is 15 residues.

The rearrangement uses TRBV28 and TRBJ1-5, with 7 nucleotides matching TRBD1. V lost 6 bases and J lost 5; bases outside the gene matches: 13. The CDR3 extends over 16 amino acids. Germline assignment: CDR1 MDHEN and CDR2 SYDVKM. CDR3 nucleotides: TGTGCCAGCAGCTTCTTGGCAGGGGGTTACGATCAGCCCCAGCATTTT. Translating gives CASSFLAGGYDQPQHF.

The V and J genes are TRBV10-3 and TRBJ2-1, with unresolved D. V shed 6 bases and J shed 4 bases, with 19 bases lying between them. The CDR3 is 16 residues long. Germline-derived CDR1 and CDR2 are ENHRY and SYGVKD. The chain's CDR3 is CAIREGLSTLYNEQFF. Written as DNA, the CDR3 is TGTGCCATCAGGGAAGGCCTGTCCACTTTGTACAATGAGCAGTTCTTC.

This clonotype was seen many times. This chain connects TRBV7-9 to TRBJ2-1; D may be TRBD1 (6 bases). Trimming took off 2 bases at V and 10 bases at J, with 18 bases between the two ends. This CDR3 is 15 amino acids long. Germline-derived CDR1 and CDR2 are SEHNR and FQNEAQ (reference sequence). In DNA form, the CDR3 reads TGTGCCAGCAGCTTACCACCAGTTGGGACAATCGAGCAGTTCTTC. Residues: CASSLPPVGTIEQFF.

This chain connects TRBV12-3 or TRBV12-4 to TRBJ1-1; D is undetermined. CDR3 length: 14 amino acids. V was trimmed by 6 bases and J by 1 base, leaving 12 bases between them. The CDR3 sequence is CASSPGVPNTEAFF. In DNA, the CDR3 is TGTGCCAGCAGCCCCGGGGTTCCGAACACTGAAGCTTTCTTT.

This clonotype was observed a handful of times. The chain links TRBV2 to TRBJ1-1; unclear D gene. This CDR3 comprises 16 residues. The V gene's germline CDR1 is SNHLY and CDR2 FYNNEI. Trimming left V 1 base short and J 1 base short, with 13 bases between. CDR3 sequence (DNA): TGTGCCAGCAGTGAAGGGCGAGGGCGCTGGAACACTGAAGCTTTCTTT. Protein sequence: CASSEGRGRWNTEAFF.

This clonotype has a handful of counts. This sequence joins TRBV20-1 and TRBJ2-3; 8 bases line up with TRBD1. After removal of 6 bases from V and 6 bases from J, the junction contained 5 bases not matched to a gene. The CDR3 length is 12 residues. Germline loops: CDR1 DFQATT, CDR2 SNEGSKA (reference sequence). CDR3 nucleotide sequence: TGCAGTGCCCGGGACAGGCGGGATACGCAGTATTTT. The encoded protein is CSARDRRDTQYF.

This clonotype was picked up many times. The chain carries TRBV20-1 and TRBJ1-1, with 8 bases identical to TRBD1. Trimming at V came to 6 bases and at J to 5 bases, leaving 8 bases not matched to a gene. Per the germline V gene, CDR1 is DFQATT and CDR2 is SNEGSKA (reference sequence). The CDR3 totals 13 residues. CDR3 sequence reads: CSAQTGDGTEAFF. In DNA, the CDR3 is TGCAGTGCCCAGACAGGGGACGGGACTGAAGCTTTCTTT.

Only a few counts were recorded for this clonotype. The V call is TRBV27, the J call TRBJ2-6; no reliable D call. The CDR3 covers 15 residues. Trimming removed 7 bases from V and 0 bases from J, with 10 bases in between. CDR1 MNHEY and CDR2 SMNVEV come from the germline V gene (reference sequence). CDR3: CASKGSNSGANVLTF. The CDR3 DNA reads as TGTGCCAGCAAAGGCTCAAACTCTGGGGCCAACGTCCTGACTTTC.

In this sample, this clonotype turned up once. This chain joins TRBV20-1 and TRBJ2-3; 9 bases map to TRBD1. V dropped 6 bases and J dropped 4; count of bases not matched to a gene: 8. CDR1 is DFQATT, CDR2 SNEGSKA, per germline (reference sequence). The length of the CDR3 is 14 residues. The CDR3 DNA follows: TGCAGTGCAACCGGACAGGGGCTGGCAGATACGCAGTATTTT. It encodes CSATGQGLADTQYF.

V usage is TRBV14 and J usage is TRBJ1-2; 10 nucleotides match TRBD1. Germline loops: CDR1 SGHDN, CDR2 FVKESK. V lost 0 bases to trimming and J lost 7 bases; unmatched junction nucleotides: 5. This CDR3 contains 15 residues. CDR3: CASSQEGQGSVGYTF. Written as DNA, the CDR3 is TGTGCCAGCAGCCAAGAGGGACAGGGGTCGGTTGGCTACACCTTC.

This clonotype was counted at least ten times. The chain uses TRBV28 and TRBJ2-2; D perhaps matches TRBD1 (5 bases). The V gene lost 6 bases and the J gene lost 6 bases, with 8 bases spanning the gap. CDR1 is MDHEN and CDR2 is SYDVKM in the germline V gene. The CDR3 is made up of 12 amino acids. In nucleotides, the CDR3 is TGTGCCAGCAGACCAGGGTCCGGGGAGCTGTTTTTT. Its protein product is CASRPGSGELFF.

This clonotype was recorded at least ten times. The V call is TRBV24-1, the J call TRBJ2-2; weak D call: TRBD2 (5 bases). Trimming left V 1 base short and J 4 bases short, with 6 bases between. The CDR3 length is 14 residues. The germline V gene encodes CDR1 KGHDR and CDR2 SFDVKD. CDR3 DNA sequence: TGTGCCACCAGTGATTTCGAGGGCACCGGGGAGCTGTTTTTT. It translates to CATSDFEGTGELFF.

J is TRBJ2-1 and V is TRBV5-1, with TRBD2 identical over 10 bases. The CDR3 has 15 residues. The V and J ends lost 4 bases and 8 bases, in that order; junction bases with no gene match: 9. CDR1 and CDR2 (germline): SGHRS, YFSETQ. The CDR3, as DNA: TGCGCCAGCAGCCAGGTAGCGGGGGGCCGCGATGAGCAGTTCTTC. As protein: CASSQVAGGRDEQFF.

The rearrangement links TRBV7-9 to TRBJ2-2, with D maybe TRBD1 (5 bases). The length of the CDR3 is 16 residues. Germline V gene lookup returns CDR1 SEHNR and CDR2 FQNEAQ (reference sequence). Trimming left V 2 bases short and J 4 bases short, with 14 bases between. In nucleotides, the CDR3 is TGTGCCAGCAGCTTAATTTCGCCAGGGCCCACCGGGGAGCTGTTTTTT. Translated, it gives CASSLISPGPTGELFF.

This clonotype was recorded a few times. This chain connects TRBV10-3 to TRBJ2-7; tentative D call: TRBD1 (6 bases). Germline CDR1 and CDR2: ENHRY and SYGVKD. The CDR3 is made up of 12 amino acids. Trimming cost V 4 bases and J 3 bases, with 7 bases left between them. The DNA of the CDR3 is TGTGCCATCAGTGCGGACAGCTACGAGCAGTACTTC. Its translation is CAISADSYEQYF.

The chain recombines TRBV7-9 with TRBJ1-4; D is uncertain. The CDR3 loop spans 13 amino acids. The V and J ends lost 4 bases and 7 bases respectively, with 10 bases between them. The germline CDR1 and CDR2 sequences are SEHNR and FQNEAQ (reference sequence). CDR3 DNA: TGTGCCAGCAGCTCAATGGGATTTGAAAAACTGTTTTTT. Amino acids: CASSSMGFEKLFF.

This clonotype was recorded a few times. The chain links TRBV12-3 or TRBV12-4 to TRBJ1-5, with 8 bases lining up with TRBD1. The CDR3 consists of 17 residues. The trim removed 7 bases at V and 0 bases at J, leaving 11 bases unmatched. This CDR3 reads CASTYDRGTYSNQPQHF. The CDR3 DNA is TGTGCCAGCACATACGACAGGGGAACTTATAGCAATCAGCCCCAGCATTTT.

The chain joins TRBV3-1 to TRBJ2-1; D is ambiguous. Trimming shortened V by 0 bases and J by 7 bases, and 10 bases separated the two germline ends. The CDR3 is 14 residues long. Germline V CDR1 and CDR2: LGHDT, YNNKEL (reference sequence). The CDR3: CASSQDWSTNEQFF. CDR3 coding DNA: TGTGCCAGCAGCCAAGATTGGTCAACTAATGAGCAGTTCTTC.

This clonotype was detected only a few times. The chain employs TRBV5-1 and TRBJ2-3, with 16 bases lining up with TRBD2. Germline-derived CDR1 and CDR2 are SGHRS and YFSETQ. This CDR3 is built from 19 residues. V was pared by 1 base and J by 5 bases, with 10 bases of the junction left unmatched. In DNA, the CDR3 is TGCGCCAGCAGCTTGAGGGGGACTAGCGGGGGGGCCCTGGAAGATACGCAGTATTTT. It is translated as CASSLRGTSGGALEDTQYF.